The 11 T cell receptor beta chains reported below all come from one sample, sequenced in a study of T cell changes during pregnancy in multiple sclerosis. Using immunoSEQ multiplex PCR, the repertoire was profiled, and TCRdb retains in-frame clones only, with some absent. The sample has over 45,000 clones, 80% to 95% seen once. The material sequenced was peripheral blood, taken in the third trimester of pregnancy. The receptors were sampled from a female donor in good health, enrolled as a control in a pregnancy study.

The chain recombines TRBV9 with TRBJ2-3, with 9 bases identical to TRBD2. The CDR3 has 16 amino acids. CDR1 and CDR2 (germline): SGDLS, YYNGEE. V lost 5 bases and J lost 6; bases outside the gene matches: 13. CDR3 residues: CASRGGSGGPGDTQYF. In DNA form, the CDR3 reads TGTGCCAGCAGAGGGGGTAGCGGGGGCCCAGGGGATACGCAGTATTTT.

This chain links TRBV28 with TRBJ2-1; 9 bases are shared with TRBD1. The CDR3 length is 14 residues. Per the germline V gene, CDR1 is MDHEN and CDR2 is SYDVKM. V lost 8 bases, J lost 3 bases, and 5 bases stayed unmatched. Here the CDR3 reads CASATGGDYNEQFF. The CDR3 nucleotides are TGTGCCAGCGCGACAGGGGGAGACTACAATGAGCAGTTCTTC.

The V gene is TRBV25-1, the J gene TRBJ2-3; perhaps TRBD2 as D (5 bases). The germline CDR1 and CDR2 sequences are MGHDK and SYGVNS. The CDR3 sequence is 15 residues long. V lost 1 base to trimming and J lost 2 bases, with 10 bases between them. The DNA for the CDR3 is TGTGCCAGCAGTGAATTTGTGGGAGACACAGATACGCAGTATTTT. Its translation: CASSEFVGDTDTQYF. Variable domain in full (rest from reference TRBV25-1 and TRBJ2-3): EADIYQTPRYLVIGTGKKITLECSQTMGHDKMYWYQQDPGMELHLIHYSYGVNSTEKGDLSSESTVSRIRTEHFPLTLESARPSHTSQYLCASSEFVGDTDTQYFGPGTRLTVL.

The genes are TRBV9 and TRBJ2-1; TRBD2 matches at 7 bases. The CDR3 consists of 15 residues. Germline trimming cut 4 bases from V and 1 base from J; bases unmatched to any gene: 5. Germline V gene data show CDR1 as SGDLS and CDR2 as YYNGEE. This CDR3 reads CASSPGRGSYNEQFF. DNA of the CDR3: TGTGCCAGCAGCCCGGGGAGGGGTTCCTACAATGAGCAGTTCTTC.

This rearrangement joins TRBV19 to TRBJ2-1; 9 bases agree with TRBD1. The CDR3 is 15 amino acids. V dropped 3 bases and J dropped 9; count of bases not matched to a gene: 9. CDR1 is LNHDA and CDR2 is SQIVND in the germline V gene (reference sequence). The CDR3 loop reads CASSIDDRGRGEQFF. DNA for the CDR3: TGTGCCAGTAGTATCGATGACAGGGGGAGAGGTGAGCAGTTCTTC.

This chain links TRBV27 with TRBJ2-3, with 15 bases that match TRBD2. Trimming cost V 4 bases and J 6 bases; bases outside gene matches: 2. The CDR3 loop spans 15 amino acids. The germline CDR1 and CDR2 sequences are MNHEY and SMNVEV (reference sequence). The CDR3, as DNA: TGTGCCAGCAGTTCCGGGACTAGCGGGAGGGATACGCAGTATTTT. Amino acid sequence: CASSSGTSGRDTQYF.

This clone was detected once. V gene TRBV18 combines with J gene TRBJ1-5, with a weak D call TRBD1 (6 bases). CDR3 size: 15 residues. With 6 bases removed from V and 4 bases from J, the gap between germline ends came to 16 bases. Germline-derived CDR1 and CDR2 are KGHSH and LQKENI. The CDR3, as DNA: TGTGCCAGCTCTCCAATACAGGGCACAAATCAGCCCCAGCATTTT. As protein: CASSPIQGTNQPQHF.

The chain carries TRBV4-3 and TRBJ2-7, with D possibly matching TRBD2 (5 bases). The CDR3 spans 15 residues. Trimming left V 4 bases short and J 3 bases short, with 16 bases between. Germline CDR1 and CDR2: LGHNA and YSLEER. The CDR3 DNA reads TGCGCCAGCAGCCGAACCGCCGGGGTTCTCTACGAGCAGTACTTC. This encodes CASSRTAGVLYEQYF.

V is TRBV28 and J is TRBJ2-1; TRBD2 matches at 14 bases. Germline lookup yields CDR1 MDHEN and CDR2 SYDVKM. The CDR3 contains 17 residues. V gave up 0 bases and J gave up 8 bases; unmatched junction bases: 6. The CDR3 sequence: CASSLWGTSGSKDEQFF. DNA of the CDR3: TGTGCCAGCAGTTTATGGGGGACTAGCGGGAGTAAAGATGAGCAGTTCTTC.

Only one count was recorded for this clone. This chain uses TRBV9 with TRBJ1-2; D is ambiguous. With 6 bases removed from V and 3 bases from J, the gap between germline ends came to 12 bases. CDR3 size: 13 residues. Germline V lookup: CDR1 SGDLS, CDR2 YYNGEE. CDR3 coding DNA: TGTGCCAGCACAGTGGGGAGAGACTATGGCTACACCTTC. Amino acids: CASTVGRDYGYTF.

The chain has TRBV7-2 and TRBJ2-1; D remains unclear. The CDR3 is 17 amino acids. CDR1 and CDR2 (germline): SGHTA, FQGNSA. Trimming shortened V by 0 bases and J by 3 bases, and 15 bases separated the two germline ends. The CDR3 DNA follows: TGTGCCAGCAGCTTAGCTTCGGGTCGCGGAGTCTACAATGAGCAGTTCTTC. Protein: CASSLASGRGVYNEQFF.